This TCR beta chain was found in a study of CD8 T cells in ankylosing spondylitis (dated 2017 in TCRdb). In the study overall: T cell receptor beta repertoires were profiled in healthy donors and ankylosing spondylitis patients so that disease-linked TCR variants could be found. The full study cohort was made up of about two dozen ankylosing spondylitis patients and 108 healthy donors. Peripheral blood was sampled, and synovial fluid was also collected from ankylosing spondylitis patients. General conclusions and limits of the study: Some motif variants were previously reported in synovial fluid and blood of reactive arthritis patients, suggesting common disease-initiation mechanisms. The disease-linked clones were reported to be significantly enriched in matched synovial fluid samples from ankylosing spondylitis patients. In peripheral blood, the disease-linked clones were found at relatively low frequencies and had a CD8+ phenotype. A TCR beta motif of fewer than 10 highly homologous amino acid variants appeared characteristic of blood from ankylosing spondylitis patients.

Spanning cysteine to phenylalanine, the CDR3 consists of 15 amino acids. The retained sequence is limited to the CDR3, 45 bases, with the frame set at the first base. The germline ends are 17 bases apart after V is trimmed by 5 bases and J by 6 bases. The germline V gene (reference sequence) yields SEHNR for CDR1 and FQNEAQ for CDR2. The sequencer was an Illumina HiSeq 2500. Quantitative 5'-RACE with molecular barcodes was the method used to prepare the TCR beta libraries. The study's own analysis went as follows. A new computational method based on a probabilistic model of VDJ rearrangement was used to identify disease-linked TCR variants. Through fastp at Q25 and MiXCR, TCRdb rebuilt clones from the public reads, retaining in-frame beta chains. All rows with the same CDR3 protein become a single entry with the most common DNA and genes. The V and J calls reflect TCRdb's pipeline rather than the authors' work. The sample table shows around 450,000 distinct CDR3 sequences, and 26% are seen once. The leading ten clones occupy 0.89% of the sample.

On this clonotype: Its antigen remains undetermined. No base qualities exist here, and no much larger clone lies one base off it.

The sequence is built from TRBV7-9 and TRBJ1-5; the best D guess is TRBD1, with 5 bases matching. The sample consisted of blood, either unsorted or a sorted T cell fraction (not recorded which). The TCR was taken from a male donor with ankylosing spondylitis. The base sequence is TGTGCCAGCAGCGTCGGGGGGGTCTCGGGTCAGCCCCAGCATTTT. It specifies CASSVGGVSGQPQHF.